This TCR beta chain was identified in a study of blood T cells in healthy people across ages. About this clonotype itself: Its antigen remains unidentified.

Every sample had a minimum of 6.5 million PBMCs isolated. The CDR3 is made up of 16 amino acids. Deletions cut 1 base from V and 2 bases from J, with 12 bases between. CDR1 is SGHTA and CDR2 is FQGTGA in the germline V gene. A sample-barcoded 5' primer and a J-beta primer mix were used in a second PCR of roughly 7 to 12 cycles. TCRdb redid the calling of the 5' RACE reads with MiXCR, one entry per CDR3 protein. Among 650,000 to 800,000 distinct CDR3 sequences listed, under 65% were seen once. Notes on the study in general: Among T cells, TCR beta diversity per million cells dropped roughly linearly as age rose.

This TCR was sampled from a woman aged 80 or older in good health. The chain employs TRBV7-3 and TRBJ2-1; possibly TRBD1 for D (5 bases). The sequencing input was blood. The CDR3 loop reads CASSLREQEPYNEQFF. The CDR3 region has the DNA TGTGCCAGCAGCTTAAGAGAACAGGAGCCCTACAATGAGCAGTTCTTC. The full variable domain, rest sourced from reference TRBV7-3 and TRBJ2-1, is GAGVSQTPSNKVTEKGKYVELRCDPISGHTALYWYRQSLGQGPEFLIYFQGTGAADDSGLPNDRFFAVRPEGSVSTLKIQRTERGDSAVYLCASSLREQEPYNEQFFGPGTRLTVL.